These 5 T cell receptor beta chains came from one sample sequenced in a study of shared clonotypes between healthy human individuals. Profiling relied on immunoSEQ multiplex PCR, and the TCRdb table lists in-frame clones only, not all of them. The sample has about 1.5 million clones; under 99% are singletons. Material for sequencing was naive CD4+ T cells sorted from blood. Subset reported: CD45RA+ positively selected. Receptor source: a man younger than 45 in good health.

This rearrangement joins TRBV6-5 to TRBJ1-5; possible D gene TRBD1, 5 bases. Between the trimmed V and J ends, which lost 5 bases and 6 bases, there was a span of 11 bases. From germline, CDR1 is MNHEY and CDR2 SVGAGI. CDR3 size: 13 residues. The CDR3 DNA reads as TGTGCCAGCAGTAAATCGGGGGTTCAGCCCCAGCATTTT. It specifies CASSKSGVQPQHF.

The chain carries TRBV14 and TRBJ2-2; unclear D gene. Germline loops: CDR1 SGHDN, CDR2 FVKESK. CDR3 length: 15 residues. V lost 1 base, J lost 2 bases, and 8 bases lay in between. For the CDR3, the DNA is TGTGCCAGCAGCCAAGCTTTAATTAACACCGGGGAGCTGTTTTTT. This sequence encodes CASSQALINTGELFF.

The chain carries TRBV10-3 and TRBJ2-7; 7 bases align to TRBD2. V was clipped by 0 bases and J by 13 bases; unmatched bases: 12. CDR1 ENHRY and CDR2 SYGVKD come from the germline V gene. CDR3 length equals 14 residues. CDR3 DNA sequence: TGTGCCATCAGTGAGTCCCCTGGGGGGGGTACCCCTTACTTC. Encoded protein: CAISESPGGGTPYF.

The CDR3 loop reads CASSLALQGIGGDTQYF. The DNA of the CDR3 is TGTGCCAGCAGCTTAGCTTTACAGGGGATAGGAGGCGATACGCAGTATTTT. The rearrangement joins TRBV7-9 to TRBJ2-3; the match to TRBD1 covers 7 bases. This CDR3 comprises 17 residues. J gave up 6 bases and V 0 bases, and 12 bases lay outside the gene matches. The germline V gene encodes CDR1 SEHNR and CDR2 FQNEAQ (reference sequence).

CDR3 residues: CASSPKDRATGELFF. The CDR3 DNA sequence: TGTGCCAGCAGCCCGAAAGACAGGGCGACCGGGGAGCTGTTTTTT. The V call is TRBV9, the J call TRBJ2-2, with 7 bases lining up with TRBD1. Germline assignment: CDR1 SGDLS and CDR2 YYNGEE. With 4 bases clipped from V and 5 bases from J, the junction kept 8 bases outside the gene matches. CDR3 length: 15 amino acids.